The 19 T cell receptor beta chains below were found in one sample sequenced in a study of cytomegalovirus exposure and HLA in healthy donors. Primers included in the PCR were 60 Vbeta and 13 Jbeta primers. Some clones are missing from TCRdb's copy, which holds only in-frame ones; the method was immunoSEQ multiplex PCR. Of 150,000 to 200,000 clones in the sample, about four fifths were seen once. Sequencing used PBMCs. These receptors were collected from a man between 25 and 39 years old in good health and CMV-seropositive.

The V call is TRBV10-3, the J call TRBJ2-5; 12 bases fit TRBD2. The closer fit of TRBJ2-7 to the DNA end suggests the J call may be wrong. The length of the CDR3 is 15 residues. Germline V lookup: CDR1 ENHRY, CDR2 SYGVKD. CDR3 sequence (DNA): TGTGCCATCAGCCCTAGCGGGAGGGCCGCCCACGAGCAGTACTTC. Translated: CAISPSGRAAHEQYF.

The chain uses TRBV5-1 and TRBJ2-3; 9 nucleotides line up with TRBD1. CDR3 length: 14 amino acids. Trimming at V came to 3 bases and at J to 6 bases, leaving 5 bases not matched to a gene. Germline lookup yields CDR1 SGHRS and CDR2 YFSETQ. The CDR3, as DNA: TGCGCCAGCAGCTGGACAGGGGCAATGGATACGCAGTATTTT. Protein product: CASSWTGAMDTQYF.

This sequence joins TRBV5-1 and TRBJ1-1; D gene ambiguous. CDR3 length: 16 amino acids. Germline V gives CDR1 SGHRS, CDR2 YFSETQ. V shed 0 bases and J shed 7 bases, with 19 bases lying between them. The CDR3 DNA follows: TGCGCCAGCAGCTTGGGGTGGACCGCGGGAGGGCTTGAAGCTTTCTTT. This sequence encodes CASSLGWTAGGLEAFF.

The chain has TRBV19 and TRBJ1-1; no reliable D call. V shed 4 bases and J shed 1 base, with 13 bases lying between them. CDR1 is LNHDA, CDR2 SQIVND, per germline (reference sequence). There are 15 residues in the CDR3. CDR3 nucleotide sequence: TGTGCCAGTAGTACCACGTGGCGGGCGAACACTGAAGCTTTCTTT. It yields the protein CASSTTWRANTEAFF.

V and J are TRBV7-2 and TRBJ2-3; 9 nucleotides line up with TRBD2. This CDR3 contains 17 residues. Losses at the gene ends were 0 bases for V and 1 base for J; bases not matched to a gene: 5. Germline V CDR1 and CDR2: SGHTA, FQGNSA. The CDR3 spells CASSLAAAGGGTDTQYF. The CDR3 coding sequence is TGTGCCAGCAGCTTAGCAGCCGCGGGGGGGGGCACAGATACGCAGTATTTT.

For the CDR3, the DNA is TGCGCCAGCAGCCCCATCGTTCGGACAGATAATTCACCCCTCCACTTT. Translated, it gives CASSPIVRTDNSPLHF. The chain employs TRBV4-1 and TRBJ1-6, with D possibly TRBD1 on 6 matching bases. Trimming removed 4 bases from V and 5 bases from J, with 15 bases in between. The length of the CDR3 is 16 residues. The germline gives CDR1 MGHRA, CDR2 YSYEKL.

The gene calls are TRBV2 and TRBJ2-5, with 8 bases aligning to TRBD2. Per the germline V gene, CDR1 is SNHLY and CDR2 is FYNNEI. After removal of 6 bases from V and 2 bases from J, the junction contained 5 bases not matched to a gene. CDR3 length: 14 amino acids. The CDR3 nucleotides read TGTGCCAGCAGGATGACTAGCGCGCAAGAGACCCAGTACTTC. Amino acid sequence: CASRMTSAQETQYF.

This clone was counted once. This sequence joins TRBV18 and TRBJ2-7; tentatively, D is TRBD2 (5 bases). The CDR3 sequence is 13 residues long. V lost 2 bases to trimming and J lost 4 bases, with 9 bases between them. From germline, CDR1 is KGHSH and CDR2 LQKENI. The CDR3 nucleotides are TGTGCCAGCTCACCAAGGTCGGGGTACGAGCAGTACTTC. It yields the protein CASSPRSGYEQYF.

The chain has TRBV28 and TRBJ2-1; 14 positions match TRBD2. The CDR3 has 18 residues. The J segment lost 8 bases and the V segment lost 5 bases, leaving 14 bases of the junction unmatched. Germline CDR1 is MDHEN and CDR2 is SYDVKM. CDR3 sequence (DNA): TGTGCCAGCAGTCCACGACTAGCGGGAGGGCCGAATCTCTATGAGCAGTTCTTC. It codes for CASSPRLAGGPNLYEQFF.

This rearrangement joins TRBV6-5 to TRBJ2-7; 8 positions agree with TRBD1. The CDR3 is 11 amino acids. Germline V gene lookup returns CDR1 MNHEY and CDR2 SVGAGI. V dropped 5 bases and J dropped 6; count of bases not matched to a gene: 0. DNA of the CDR3: TGTGCCAGCAGTACAGGGGGCGAGCAGTACTTC. This encodes CASSTGGEQYF.

This clone was seen a single time. The chain's CDR3 is CAINGQAYGYTF. CDR3 nucleotide sequence: TGTGCCATCAACGGACAAGCCTATGGCTACACCTTC. The genes are TRBV10-3 and TRBJ1-2; D is possibly TRBD1 (5 bases). CDR1 is ENHRY, CDR2 SYGVKD, per germline. This CDR3 spans 12 amino acids. V lost 7 bases and J lost 4, with 10 bases in between.

This clone was counted once. The chain joins TRBV7-9 to TRBJ2-5; 10 nucleotides align to TRBD2. V gave up 5 bases and J gave up 6 bases; unmatched junction bases: 12. This CDR3 is 16 amino acids long. Per the germline V gene, CDR1 is SEHNR and CDR2 is FQNEAQ (reference sequence). DNA of the CDR3: TGTGCCAGCAGCCCTACACGGACTAGCGGTTTGAAGACCCAGTACTTC. It codes for CASSPTRTSGLKTQYF.

In this sample, this clone turned up once. Written as DNA, the CDR3 is TGCGCCAGCCGCCGGGACAATAACTATGGCTACACCTTC. Amino acids: CASRRDNNYGYTF. The V gene is TRBV5-1, the J gene TRBJ1-2; tentative D call: TRBD1 (6 bases). V was clipped by 7 bases and J by 1 base, with 11 bases between them. The CDR3 sequence is 13 residues long. Germline V CDR1 and CDR2: SGHRS, YFSETQ.

The chain has TRBV21-1 and TRBJ1-5; TRBD1, the D gene given by the table, was not confirmed from the DNA. TRBV21-1 is a recognized pseudogene. This CDR3 is 17 amino acids long. The CDR3 DNA follows: TGTGCCAGCAGCAAAGAAACCCGGACAGGGTTCAATCAGCCCCAGCATTTT. Its translation is CASSKETRTGFNQPQHF.

The V and J genes are TRBV5-8 and TRBJ1-1; D uncertain. The length of the CDR3 is 14 residues. Trimming stripped 0 bases from V and 5 bases from J, with 11 bases between. Germline lookup yields CDR1 SGHTS and CDR2 YDEGEE. DNA for the CDR3: TGTGCCAGCAGCTTGGATACGGGAAGGACTGAAGCTTTCTTT. It translates to CASSLDTGRTEAFF.

V gene TRBV5-4 combines with J gene TRBJ2-7; 8 nucleotides match TRBD2. The CDR3 totals 17 residues. V trimming: 3 bases; J trimming: 3 bases; junction bases outside the gene matches: 14. Germline CDR1 reads SGHNT; CDR2 reads YYREEE (reference sequence). The CDR3 protein is CASSSYNSPGTSYEQYF. The CDR3 DNA sequence: TGTGCCAGCAGCTCCTACAACTCCCCCGGGACTAGCTACGAGCAGTACTTC.

This clone was detected only a few times. The J gene is TRBJ1-3, the V gene TRBV11-3, with D possibly matching TRBD1 (6 bases). In germline, CDR1 is SGHNT, CDR2 YENEEA. The length of the CDR3 is 15 residues. V lost 4 bases, J lost 1 base, and 11 bases lay in between. CDR3 sequence reads: CASSSTGASGNTIYF. The CDR3 region has the DNA TGTGCCAGCAGCTCGACAGGCGCATCTGGAAACACCATATATTTT.

In its sample, this clone was seen once. This chain uses TRBV13 with TRBJ1-1; D unresolved. V shed 0 bases and J shed 4 bases, with 6 bases lying between them. This CDR3 is 13 amino acids long. Germline values: CDR1 PRHDT, CDR2 FYEKMQ (reference sequence). The CDR3 loop reads CASSLGGSTEAFF. In nucleotides, the CDR3 is TGTGCCAGCAGCTTAGGAGGGAGCACTGAAGCTTTCTTT.

This clone was detected only once. The chain employs TRBV28 and TRBJ2-3, with TRBD2 matching 10 bases. Germline CDR1 and CDR2: MDHEN and SYDVKM. The V gene end was trimmed by 4 bases and the J gene end by 0 bases; junction bases not matched to a gene: 4. This CDR3 is built from 16 residues. The chain's CDR3 is CASSSPTSGSTDTQYF. The CDR3 bases are TGTGCCAGCAGTTCCCCGACTAGCGGGAGCACAGATACGCAGTATTTT.